This T cell receptor (beta chain) was identified during a study of cytomegalovirus exposure and HLA in healthy donors. V trimming: 3 bases; J trimming: 0 bases; junction bases outside the gene matches: 6. Germline V gives CDR1 SGDLS, CDR2 YYNGEE. This CDR3 spans 18 amino acids. For this clone: Its antigen is not identified.

This PCR relied on a set of 60 Vbeta primers and 13 Jbeta primers. Original processing methods: In a later analysis, some 10 million of 60 million to 80 million unique beta chains occurred in at least two donors. This table comes from immunoSEQ multiplex PCR, and its TCRdb copy is limited to in-frame clones, with some not included. The V and J calls and the clone size are those of that table, but D and trimming were determined from the DNA. This sample's table has approximately 110,000 clones. Study findings and constraints: By a later analysis, the bulk of CMV-associated TCR beta chains appeared HLA-restricted.

The genes are TRBV9 and TRBJ2-3; 14 bases align to TRBD2. This TCR came from a young man in good health and CMV-seronegative. Specimen: PBMCs. The CDR3 reads CASSGGLAGDPSTDTQYF. Written as DNA, the CDR3 is TGTGCCAGCAGCGGGGGACTAGCGGGGGACCCGAGCACAGATACGCAGTATTTT.